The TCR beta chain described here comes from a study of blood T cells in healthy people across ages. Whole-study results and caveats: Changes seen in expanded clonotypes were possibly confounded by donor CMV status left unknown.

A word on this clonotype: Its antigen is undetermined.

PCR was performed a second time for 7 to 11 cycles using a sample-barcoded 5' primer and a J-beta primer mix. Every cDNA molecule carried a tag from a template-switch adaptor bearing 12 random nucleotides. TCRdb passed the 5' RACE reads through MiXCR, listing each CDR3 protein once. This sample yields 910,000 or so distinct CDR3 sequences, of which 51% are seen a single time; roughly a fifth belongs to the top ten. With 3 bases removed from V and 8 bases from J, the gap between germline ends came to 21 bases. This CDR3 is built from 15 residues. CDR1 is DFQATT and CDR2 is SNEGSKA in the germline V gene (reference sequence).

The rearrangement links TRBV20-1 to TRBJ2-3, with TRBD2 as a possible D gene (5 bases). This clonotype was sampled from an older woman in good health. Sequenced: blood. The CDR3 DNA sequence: TGCAGTGCTAGGGAACTAGAGATGTGGGCTGGTACGCAGTATTTT. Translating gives CSARELEMWAGTQYF.